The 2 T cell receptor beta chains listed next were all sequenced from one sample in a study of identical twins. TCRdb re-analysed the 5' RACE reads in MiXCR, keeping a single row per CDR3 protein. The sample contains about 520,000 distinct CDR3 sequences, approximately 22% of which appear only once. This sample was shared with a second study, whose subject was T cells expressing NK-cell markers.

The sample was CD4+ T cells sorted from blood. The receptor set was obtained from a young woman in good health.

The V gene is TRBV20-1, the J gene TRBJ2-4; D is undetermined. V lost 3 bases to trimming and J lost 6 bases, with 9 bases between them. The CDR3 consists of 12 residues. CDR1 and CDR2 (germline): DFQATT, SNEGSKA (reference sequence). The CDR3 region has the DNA TGCAGTGCTAGTTACTCCTTAAACATTCAGTACTTC. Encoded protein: CSASYSLNIQYF.

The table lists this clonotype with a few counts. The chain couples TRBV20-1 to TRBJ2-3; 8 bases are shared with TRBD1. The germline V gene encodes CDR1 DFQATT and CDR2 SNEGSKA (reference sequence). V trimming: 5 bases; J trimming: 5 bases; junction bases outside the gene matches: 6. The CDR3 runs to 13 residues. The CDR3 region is CSAGQGLGDTQYF. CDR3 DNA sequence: TGCAGTGCTGGACAGGGTCTCGGAGATACGCAGTATTTT.